This T cell receptor beta chain was sequenced during a study of blood T cell repertoires in COVID-19. The CDR3 runs to 16 residues. V lost 4 bases, J lost 0 bases, and 13 bases lay in between. Germline values: CDR1 LNHDA, CDR2 SQIVND (reference sequence). Generated by immunoSEQ multiplex PCR, the TCRdb table keeps only in-frame clones and is missing some. The sample consists of about 330,000 clones, more than 85% of them appearing once. This chain uses TRBV19 with TRBJ2-1, with D perhaps TRBD2 (5 bases). Specimen: PBMCs or T cells enriched from blood (not recorded which). This clonotype was sampled from a woman between 25 and 40 years old who had recovered from COVID-19. CDR3 residues: CASSSLSASSYNEQFF. The DNA of the CDR3 is TGTGCCAGTAGTAGCCTTAGCGCAAGCTCCTACAATGAGCAGTTCTTC.